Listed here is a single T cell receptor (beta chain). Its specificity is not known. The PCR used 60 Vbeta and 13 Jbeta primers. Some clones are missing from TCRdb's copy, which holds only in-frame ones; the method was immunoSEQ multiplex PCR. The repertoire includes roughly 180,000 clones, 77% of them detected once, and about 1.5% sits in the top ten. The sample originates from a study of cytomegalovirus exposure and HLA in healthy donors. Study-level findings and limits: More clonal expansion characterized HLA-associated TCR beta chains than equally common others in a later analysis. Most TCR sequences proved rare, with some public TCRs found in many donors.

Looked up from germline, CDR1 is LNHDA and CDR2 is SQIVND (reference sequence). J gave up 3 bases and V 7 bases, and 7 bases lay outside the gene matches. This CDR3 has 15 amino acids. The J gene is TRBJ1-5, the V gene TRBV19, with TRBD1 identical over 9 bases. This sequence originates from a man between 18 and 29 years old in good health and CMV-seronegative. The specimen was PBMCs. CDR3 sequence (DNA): TGTGCCAGTAATAAGGACAGGGGCCACAATCAGCCCCAGCATTTT. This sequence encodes CASNKDRGHNQPQHF.